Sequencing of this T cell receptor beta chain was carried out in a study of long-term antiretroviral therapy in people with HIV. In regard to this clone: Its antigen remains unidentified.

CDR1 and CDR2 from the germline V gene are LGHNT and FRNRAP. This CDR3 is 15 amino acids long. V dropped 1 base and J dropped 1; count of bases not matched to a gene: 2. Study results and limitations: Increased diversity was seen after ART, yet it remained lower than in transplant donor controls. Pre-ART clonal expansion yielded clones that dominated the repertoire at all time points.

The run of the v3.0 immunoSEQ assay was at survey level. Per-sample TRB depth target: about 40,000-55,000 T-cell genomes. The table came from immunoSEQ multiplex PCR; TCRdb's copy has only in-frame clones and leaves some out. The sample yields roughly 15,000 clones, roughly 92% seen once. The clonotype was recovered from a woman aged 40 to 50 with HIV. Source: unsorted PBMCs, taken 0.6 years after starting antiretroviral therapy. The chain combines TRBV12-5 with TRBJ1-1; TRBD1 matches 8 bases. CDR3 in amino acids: CASGLAGTGNTEAFF. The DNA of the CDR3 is TGTGCTAGTGGTTTGGCCGGGACAGGGAACACTGAAGCTTTCTTT.